Below are 24 T cell receptor beta chains sequenced from a single sample in a study of T cell repertoires in ileal Crohn's disease. TCRdb's table, derived via immunoSEQ multiplex PCR, lists solely in-frame clones and lacks some. The sample contains around 15,000 clones, 83% of which appear only once. Source material: ileal tissue. These receptors were taken from an adult with Crohn's disease.

This clone was seen a single time. Other nucleotide sequences from this sample produce the same CDR3. The chain uses TRBV5-6 and TRBJ2-2, with 10 bases matching TRBD1. This CDR3 has 15 residues. Germline loops: CDR1 SGHDT, CDR2 YYEEEE. The trim removed 4 bases at V and 4 bases at J, leaving 4 bases unmatched. For the CDR3, the DNA is TGTGCCAGCAGCCTGAGGACAGGGGGCACCGGGGAGCTGTTTTTT. Translation gives CASSLRTGGTGELFF.

The rearrangement joins TRBV5-1 to TRBJ2-5, with D possibly being TRBD1 (6 bases). The germline V gene has CDR1 SGHRS and CDR2 YFSETQ. The CDR3 is 14 residues long. V lost 0 bases, J lost 2 bases, and 8 bases lay in between. CDR3 in DNA: TGCGCCAGCAGCTTGGTACAGGGACAAGAGACCCAGTACTTC. This sequence encodes CASSLVQGQETQYF.

The chain uses TRBV11-2 and TRBJ1-1; 7 nucleotides line up with TRBD1. J gave up 3 bases and V 5 bases, and 12 bases lay outside the gene matches. The CDR3 runs to 16 residues. Germline lookup yields CDR1 SGHAT and CDR2 FQNNGV. This CDR3 is CASSPRGGLVDTEAFF. The CDR3 DNA reads as TGTGCCAGCAGCCCGAGAGGGGGCTTAGTGGACACTGAAGCTTTCTTT.

J is TRBJ1-2 and V is TRBV5-1, with 9 bases aligning to TRBD1. Germline values: CDR1 SGHRS, CDR2 YFSETQ. This CDR3 is built from 14 residues. Trimming removed 4 bases from V and 6 bases from J; junction bases left unmatched: 7. The CDR3, as DNA: TGCGCCAGCAGCCTCCAACAGGGGGCAGATGGCTACACCTTC. This encodes CASSLQQGADGYTF. The whole variable domain, filled in from reference TRBV5-1 and TRBJ1-2, reads KAGVTQTPRYLIKTRGQQVTLSCSPISGHRSVSWYQQTPGQGLQFLFEYFSETQRNKGNFPGRFSGRQFSNSRSEMNVSTLELGDSALYLCASSLQQGADGYTFGSGTRLTVV.

This clone was detected a few times. The rearrangement joins TRBV6-6 to TRBJ1-3; a possible D gene is TRBD1 (6 bases). The CDR3 runs 14 residues. Germline CDR1 and CDR2: MNHNY and SVGAGI (reference sequence). Trimming stripped 7 bases from V and 1 base from J, with 11 bases between. CDR3 protein: CASIPQGSGNTIYF. CDR3 DNA: TGTGCCAGCATTCCACAGGGTTCTGGAAACACCATATATTTT.

Regarding this clone: At one end, the junction sequence differs from germline, possibly due to a read error. The rearrangement uses TRBV5-1 and TRBJ2-1; 9 positions match TRBD2. CDR3 length equals 15 residues. Germline CDR1 SGHRS, CDR2 YFSETQ. The CDR3, as DNA: TGCGCCAGCAGGTTGGGACTAGCCACCTACAATGAGCAGTTCTTC. Encoded protein: CASRLGLATYNEQFF.

V is TRBV6-5 and J is TRBJ2-5; TRBD2 matches at 12 bases. CDR1 MNHEY and CDR2 SVGAGI come from the germline V gene. With 4 bases clipped from V and 4 bases from J, the junction kept 7 bases outside the gene matches. The CDR3 consists of 16 residues. CDR3: CASSSLAGGPRETQYF. The CDR3, as DNA: TGTGCCAGCAGTTCCCTAGCGGGGGGGCCTAGAGAGACCCAGTACTTC.

The chain recombines TRBV30 with TRBJ2-5; 7 bases line up with TRBD2. The CDR3 loop spans 13 amino acids. V shed 4 bases and J 0 bases; nucleotides not matched to a gene: 2. Germline loops: CDR1 GTSNPN, CDR2 SVGIG (reference sequence). The CDR3 is CAWTGLDQETQYF. DNA of the CDR3: TGTGCCTGGACAGGACTAGACCAAGAGACCCAGTACTTC.

J is TRBJ2-7 and V is TRBV7-2; D gene unclear. This CDR3 has 13 residues. Per the germline V gene, CDR1 is SGHTA and CDR2 is FQGNSA. Trimming left V 5 bases short and J 5 bases short, with 13 bases between. Written as DNA, the CDR3 is TGTGCCAGCAGCCGGCCGGCCCAGGACGAGCAGTACTTC. Translating gives CASSRPAQDEQYF.

This clone was counted a few times. The chain couples TRBV15 to TRBJ2-3; TRBD2 matches 10 bases. Germline-derived CDR1 and CDR2 are LNHNV and YYDKDF (reference sequence). V shed 0 bases and J 6 bases; nucleotides not matched to a gene: 6. The CDR3 consists of 16 residues. Here the CDR3 reads CATSRDRASGGDTQYF. The CDR3 DNA is TGTGCCACCAGCAGAGATAGGGCTAGCGGGGGCGATACGCAGTATTTT.

This chain connects TRBV29-1 to TRBJ1-2, with 11 bases fitting TRBD1. The CDR3 consists of 13 residues. The junction had 6 bases not matched to a gene; V was cut back by 6 bases and J by 6 bases. Germline-derived CDR1 and CDR2 are SQVTM and ANQGSEA. As DNA, the CDR3 is TGCAGCGTGGGGGGACAGGGGGGGCATGGCTACACCTTC. This sequence encodes CSVGGQGGHGYTF.

J is TRBJ2-5 and V is TRBV30; 7 bases are shared with TRBD1. CDR3 length: 14 amino acids. CDR1 and CDR2 from the germline V gene are GTSNPN and SVGIG (reference sequence). The V gene end was trimmed by 3 bases and the J gene end by 5 bases; junction bases not matched to a gene: 9. CDR3 amino acids: CAWSWATGVETQYF. The DNA of the CDR3 is TGTGCCTGGAGCTGGGCCACAGGGGTGGAGACCCAGTACTTC.

This clone was seen only a few times. The chain recombines TRBV5-1 with TRBJ1-2; 8 bases fit TRBD1. The ends lost 5 bases at V and 4 bases at J; junction bases unmatched: 7. This CDR3 region has 14 residues. The germline V gene encodes CDR1 SGHRS and CDR2 YFSETQ. The CDR3 is CASSSQGVSYGYTF. The CDR3 region has the DNA TGCGCCAGCAGTTCACAGGGGGTTAGCTATGGCTACACCTTC.

V gene TRBV11-2 combines with J gene TRBJ1-4, with D uncertain. Trimming took 4 bases from V and 8 from J, leaving 14 bases between them. The CDR3 is 14 amino acids. Germline assignment: CDR1 SGHAT and CDR2 FQNNGV. CDR3 in DNA: TGTGCCAGCAGCTCGGGAACCTCGGGGGAAAAACTGTTTTTT. Amino acid sequence: CASSSGTSGEKLFF.

The chain carries TRBV30 and TRBJ2-6, with 11 bases that match TRBD2. V was clipped by 0 bases and J by 0 bases; unmatched bases: 7. There are 19 residues in the CDR3. Looked up from germline, CDR1 is GTSNPN and CDR2 is SVGIG (reference sequence). In nucleotides, the CDR3 is TGTGCCTGGAGTGTAGCAGGACTAGCGGGCTCCTCTGGGGCCAACGTCCTGACTTTC. Amino acid sequence: CAWSVAGLAGSSGANVLTF.

This clone was seen a single time. The genes are TRBV29-1 and TRBJ1-5; 9 nucleotides line up with TRBD1. The V and J ends lost 6 bases and 2 bases, in that order; junction bases with no gene match: 2. Germline V gives CDR1 SQVTM, CDR2 ANQGSEA. The CDR3 consists of 13 residues. CDR3 DNA sequence: TGCAGCGTGAGGACAGGGGGCAATCAGCCCCAGCATTTT. It is translated as CSVRTGGNQPQHF.

The rearrangement links TRBV4-2 to TRBJ1-1; no definite D call. Germline CDR1 is LGHNA and CDR2 is YNFKEQ. Deletions cut 0 bases from V and 1 base from J, with 12 bases between. The CDR3 extends over 16 amino acids. CDR3 in amino acids: CASSQELSLPNTEAFF. The CDR3 coding sequence is TGTGCCAGCAGCCAAGAGTTATCACTTCCGAACACTGAAGCTTTCTTT.

The table lists this clone with a count of one. V gene TRBV19 combines with J gene TRBJ2-1, with D tentatively TRBD2 (7 bases). The CDR3 runs to 11 residues. The ends were cut back, 7 bases at V and 13 bases at J, with 14 bases in the middle. Germline-derived CDR1 and CDR2 are LNHDA and SQIVND (reference sequence). CDR3 loop: CASTRAGAQFF. CDR3 DNA: TGTGCCAGTACGCGTGCGGGGGCCCAGTTCTTC. Based on the CDR3 plus reference TRBV19 and TRBJ2-1, the full variable domain is DGGITQSPKYLFRKEGQNVTLSCEQNLNHDAMYWYRQDPGQGLRLIYYSQIVNDFQKGDIAEGYSVSREKKESFPLTVTSAQKNPTAFYLCASTRAGAQFFGPGTRLTVL.

The rearrangement joins TRBV6-5 to TRBJ1-5; D remains ambiguous. The V gene's germline CDR1 is MNHEY and CDR2 SVGAGI. The CDR3 is made up of 15 amino acids. Trimming pared 6 bases from V and 5 bases from J, leaving 17 bases between. The CDR3 is CASSSRGLRDQPQHF. For the CDR3, the DNA is TGTGCCAGCAGCTCTAGAGGGTTGAGGGATCAGCCCCAGCATTTT.

The chain recombines TRBV6-1 with TRBJ1-2; tentatively, D is TRBD1 (6 bases). The CDR3 loop spans 11 amino acids. Trimming shortened V by 6 bases and J by 8 bases, and 10 bases separated the two germline ends. CDR1 and CDR2 from the germline V gene are MNHNS and SASEGT. As DNA, the CDR3 is TGTGCCAGCAGAAAGGGGGACGGCTACACCTTC. Translation: CASRKGDGYTF.

The gene calls are TRBV7-9 and TRBJ1-1; D possibly corresponds to TRBD1 (6 bases). Per germline, CDR1 SEHNR and CDR2 FQNEAQ (reference sequence). Trimming pared 5 bases from V and 1 base from J, leaving 14 bases between. The CDR3 covers 15 residues. The CDR3 sequence: CASSTRRGGNTEAFF. CDR3 DNA sequence: TGTGCCAGCAGCACCCGCAGGGGCGGGAACACTGAAGCTTTCTTT.

The chain has TRBV4-3 and TRBJ1-5; D unresolved. V lost 0 bases, J lost 9 bases, and 15 bases lay in between. CDR3 length equals 15 residues. Germline CDR1 LGHNA, CDR2 YSLEER. The CDR3 DNA reads TGCGCCAGCAGCCAAGATTGGGGTGGGGAGCGGCCCCAGCATTTT. The encoded protein is CASSQDWGGERPQHF.

J is TRBJ2-7 and V is TRBV29-1; possible D gene TRBD1, 5 bases. This CDR3 contains 12 residues. Germline V gene data show CDR1 as SQVTM and CDR2 as ANQGSEA. V was clipped by 6 bases and J by 1 base, with 10 bases between them. The CDR3 sequence: CSVTDTSYEQYF. The CDR3 bases are TGCAGCGTGACGGACACATCCTACGAGCAGTACTTC.

The genes are TRBV4-1 and TRBJ1-4; 7 nucleotides match TRBD1. The germline gives CDR1 MGHRA, CDR2 YSYEKL. The CDR3 runs 15 residues. J gave up 7 bases and V 3 bases, and 8 bases lay outside the gene matches. This CDR3 reads CASSHPTGTSEKLFF. Written as DNA, the CDR3 is TGCGCCAGCAGCCACCCGACAGGGACTTCTGAAAAACTGTTTTTT.